A selection of T cell receptor beta chains follows, all from one sample in a study of beta chain features in type 1 diabetes. TCRdb keeps only in-frame clones here, not all; method: immunoSEQ multiplex PCR. The sample lists around 500,000 clones; 9.5% to 12% were seen once. Sequencing was carried out using naive CD4+ T cells from blood. The source of these receptors is a woman between 18 and 29 years old in good health. CDR3s include the opening cysteine and the closing phenylalanine or tryptophan. Fields, in order: J gene, clone size, V gene, D gene, CDR3 protein, CDR3 DNA. D genes are given only for firm matches. Clone size appears in some rows only: once, few, many, or a class for an expanded clone.

j_call: TRBJ2-2; clone_size: few; v_call: TRBV9; d_call: TRBD2; cdr3_aa: CASSETSGGASNTGELFF; cdr3_nt: TGTGCCAGCAGCGAAACTAGCGGGGGAGCGTCGAACACCGGGGAGCTGTTTTTT
j_call: TRBJ2-6; clone_size: few; v_call: TRBV2; d_call: NA; cdr3_aa: CASSRQVSSGANVLTF; cdr3_nt: TGTGCCAGCAGCAGACAGGTGTCCTCTGGGGCCAACGTCCTGACTTTC
j_call: TRBJ2-4; clone_size: NA; v_call: TRBV11-3; d_call: TRBD1; cdr3_aa: CASSTDRGAKNIQYF; cdr3_nt: TGTGCCAGCAGCACGGACAGGGGTGCCAAAAACATTCAGTACTTC
j_call: TRBJ1-2; clone_size: many; v_call: TRBV29-1; d_call: TRBD1; cdr3_aa: CSVGQGGYGYTF; cdr3_nt: TGCAGCGTGGGACAGGGCGGCTATGGCTACACCTTC
j_call: TRBJ1-2; clone_size: few; v_call: TRBV18; d_call: NA; cdr3_aa: CASSPPLSAGKDGYTF; cdr3_nt: TGTGCCAGCTCACCACCCCTCTCTGCGGGGAAGGATGGCTACACCTTC
j_call: TRBJ2-7; clone_size: NA; v_call: TRBV7-8; d_call: TRBD1; cdr3_aa: CASSFGETGSYEQYF; cdr3_nt: TGTGCCAGCAGCTTTGGCGAGACAGGGTCCTACGAGCAGTACTTC
j_call: TRBJ2-7; clone_size: few; v_call: TRBV5-1; d_call: TRBD1; cdr3_aa: CASRGTGAYEQYF; cdr3_nt: TGCGCCAGCAGAGGGACAGGAGCCTACGAGCAGTACTTC
j_call: TRBJ1-4; clone_size: few; v_call: TRBV19; d_call: NA; cdr3_aa: CASSTTGLGNEKLFF; cdr3_nt: TGTGCCAGTAGTACAACAGGACTGGGGAATGAAAAACTGTTTTTT
j_call: TRBJ2-4; clone_size: few; v_call: TRBV19; d_call: NA; cdr3_aa: CASSPRLAKNIQYF; cdr3_nt: TGTGCCAGTAGTCCCAGACTAGCCAAAAACATTCAGTACTTC
j_call: TRBJ2-7; clone_size: NA; v_call: TRBV18; d_call: NA; cdr3_aa: CASSPPVARDEQYF; cdr3_nt: TGTGCCAGCTCACCACCCGTAGCCAGGGACGAGCAGTACTTC
j_call: TRBJ1-2; clone_size: many; v_call: TRBV23-1; d_call: TRBD1; cdr3_aa: CASSSTGNYGYTF; cdr3_nt: TGCGCCAGCAGCTCGACAGGGAACTATGGCTACACCTTC
j_call: TRBJ1-1; clone_size: few; v_call: TRBV21-1; d_call: NA; cdr3_aa: CASSLQDRNTEAFF; cdr3_nt: TGTGCCAGCAGCCTGCAGGACAGGAACACTGAAGCTTTCTTT
j_call: TRBJ2-3; clone_size: few; v_call: TRBV11-3; d_call: NA; cdr3_aa: CASSPGMGTDTQYF; cdr3_nt: TGTGCCAGCAGCCCGGGAATGGGTACAGATACGCAGTATTTT
j_call: TRBJ2-5; clone_size: NA; v_call: TRBV7-2; d_call: NA; cdr3_aa: CASSKDSRETQYF; cdr3_nt: TGTGCCAGCAGTAAGGACAGTCGTGAGACCCAGTACTTC
j_call: TRBJ2-7; clone_size: NA; v_call: TRBV29-1; d_call: NA; cdr3_aa: CSVSKGAYEQYF; cdr3_nt: TGCAGCGTGTCGAAGGGGGCCTACGAGCAGTACTTC
j_call: TRBJ2-5; clone_size: NA; v_call: TRBV4-3; d_call: TRBD2; cdr3_aa: CASSQVLAGGDPQETQYF; cdr3_nt: TGCGCCAGCAGCCAAGTCCTAGCGGGAGGGGACCCGCAAGAGACCCAGTACTTC
j_call: TRBJ2-7; clone_size: many; v_call: TRBV30; d_call: TRBD2; cdr3_aa: CAWASGGYEQYF; cdr3_nt: TGTGCCTGGGCGAGCGGGGGCTACGAGCAGTACTTC
j_call: TRBJ1-2; clone_size: few; v_call: TRBV18; d_call: NA; cdr3_aa: CASSPDSLYGYTF; cdr3_nt: TGTGCCAGCTCACCAGACAGCCTCTATGGCTACACCTTC
j_call: TRBJ2-7; clone_size: NA; v_call: TRBV7-2; d_call: TRBD2; cdr3_aa: CASSRLAQSYEQYF; cdr3_nt: TGTGCCAGCAGCCGACTAGCGCAATCCTACGAGCAGTACTTC